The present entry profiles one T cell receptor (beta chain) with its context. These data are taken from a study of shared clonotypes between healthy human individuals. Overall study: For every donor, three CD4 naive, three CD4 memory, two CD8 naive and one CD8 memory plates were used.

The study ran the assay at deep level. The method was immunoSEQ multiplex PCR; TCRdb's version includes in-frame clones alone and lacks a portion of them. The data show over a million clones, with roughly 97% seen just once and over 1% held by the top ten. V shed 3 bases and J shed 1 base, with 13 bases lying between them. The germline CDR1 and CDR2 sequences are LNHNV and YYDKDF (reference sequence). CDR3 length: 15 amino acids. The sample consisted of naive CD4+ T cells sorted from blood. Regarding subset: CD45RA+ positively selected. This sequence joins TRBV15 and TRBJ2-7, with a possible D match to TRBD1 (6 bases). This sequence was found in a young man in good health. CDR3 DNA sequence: TGTGCCACCAGCAGGGCAGGGGCGCCATCCTACGAGCAGTACTTC. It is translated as CATSRAGAPSYEQYF.